This TCR beta chain was captured by sequencing in a study of OX40 agonist ivuxolimab in advanced cancers. Overall study context: Partial response was recorded in three patients: one hepatocellular carcinoma and two cutaneous melanoma cases.

In the case of this clone: Its antigen remains unknown.

The repertoire was sequenced with immunoSEQ multiplex PCR; TCRdb's copy has only in-frame clones and lacks some. The profile covers 50,000 to 65,000 clones, with around 83% appearing a single time and roughly 4.9% taken by the ten largest. Any history of autoimmune disease or systemic immunosuppression disqualified patients. The timepoints at which blood was sampled were baseline, cycle 4 day 1, and cycle 7 day 1. Study-wide results and limits: Clonal expansion from baseline to week 6 occurred in both CD4+ and CD8+ T cells.

Germline CDR1 reads SGDLS; CDR2 reads YYNGEE. The CDR3 runs to 15 residues. J was trimmed by 2 bases and V by 0 bases; bases with no gene match: 0. This receptor was obtained from an adult with an advanced solid tumor such as melanoma, head and neck, liver or kidney cancer. This specimen was CD4+ or CD8+ T cells sorted from blood, taken in a trial of the OX40 agonist ivuxolimab. The chain has TRBV9 and TRBJ2-1; TRBD1 aligns across 9 bases. The CDR3 spells CASSVGTGAYNEQFF. Here the CDR3 DNA reads TGTGCCAGCAGCGTAGGGACAGGGGCCTACAATGAGCAGTTCTTC. The variable domain in full, with the rest retrieved from reference TRBV9 and TRBJ2-1, is DSGVTQTPKHLITATGQRVTLRCSPRSGDLSVYWYQQSLDQGLQFLIQYYNGEERAKGNILERFSAQQFPDLHSELNLSSLELGDSALYFCASSVGTGAYNEQFFGPGTRLTVL.